The 32 T cell receptor beta chains below all came from one sample that was sequenced in a study of blood T cell repertoires in COVID-19. The data were produced by immunoSEQ multiplex PCR, yet TCRdb's version contains in-frame clones alone and is incomplete. Found here are some 310,000 clones, roughly 91% of them singletons; the top ten hold 1%. Sequencing was carried out using peripheral blood. The origin of the receptors is a man over 45 with active or convalescent COVID-19.

This chain connects TRBV11-2 to TRBJ2-5, with 11 nucleotides matching TRBD1. Trimming took 8 bases from V and 1 from J; bases not matched to a gene: 0. CDR1 and CDR2 (germline): SGHAT, FQNNGV. This CDR3 has 13 amino acids. The CDR3 reads CASGQGAQETQYF. CDR3 sequence (DNA): TGTGCCAGCGGACAGGGGGCCCAAGAGACCCAGTACTTC.

The chain uses TRBV5-1 and TRBJ2-5, with TRBD1 as a possible D gene (6 bases). This CDR3 comprises 14 residues. Per the germline V gene, CDR1 is SGHRS and CDR2 is YFSETQ. V was clipped by 4 bases and J by 9 bases, with 19 bases between them. The CDR3 bases are TGCGCCAGCAGCCCCGGACAGCCCCTCGAGGCCCAGTACTTC. Amino acids: CASSPGQPLEAQYF.

This chain joins TRBV7-8 and TRBJ2-7, with a weak D call TRBD1 (8 bases). With 5 bases removed from V and 2 bases from J, the gap between germline ends came to 16 bases. The CDR3 consists of 15 residues. The germline V gene encodes CDR1 SGHVS and CDR2 FQNEAQ. The CDR3 sequence: CASSPYRGRAYEQYF. The CDR3 nucleotides are TGTGCCAGCAGCCCGTACAGGGGGAGGGCCTACGAGCAGTACTTC.

The J gene is TRBJ2-7, the V gene TRBV2; D may be TRBD1 (5 bases). The CDR3 length is 15 residues. Trimming removed 3 bases at V and 3 bases at J, with 15 bases between. In germline, CDR1 is SNHLY, CDR2 FYNNEI. In DNA form, the CDR3 reads TGTGCCAGCAGTGAGGGGCAGGGTAGGGGCTACGAGCAGTACTTC. Translating it yields CASSEGQGRGYEQYF.

The chain combines TRBV4-2 with TRBJ2-1; 8 positions match TRBD2. Germline V gives CDR1 LGHNA, CDR2 YNFKEQ. V dropped 1 base and J dropped 5; count of bases not matched to a gene: 7. The length of the CDR3 is 16 residues. CDR3 loop: CASSQVRAGGDNEQFF. The CDR3, as DNA: TGTGCCAGCAGCCAAGTCAGGGCGGGGGGAGACAATGAGCAGTTCTTC.

The rearrangement joins TRBV4-1 to TRBJ1-2, with D tentatively TRBD1 (6 bases). From germline, CDR1 is MGHRA and CDR2 YSYEKL. The length of the CDR3 is 15 residues. Between the trimmed V and J ends, which lost 0 bases and 4 bases, there was a span of 12 bases. Written as DNA, the CDR3 is TGCGCCAGCAGCCAAGATGACAGGTTCGTCTATGGCTACACCTTC. Protein sequence: CASSQDDRFVYGYTF.

The genes are TRBV28 and TRBJ1-1, with 8 bases aligning to TRBD1. The V segment lost 3 bases and the J segment 8 bases; nucleotides outside the gene matches: 8. The CDR3 consists of 14 residues. Germline values: CDR1 MDHEN, CDR2 SYDVKM. The CDR3 DNA reads TGTGCCAGCAGTTTTTCAGGGGGCTCGGTCGAAGCTTTCTTT. It translates to CASSFSGGSVEAFF.

In DNA, the CDR3 is TGTGCCTGGAGTCCGACACCTAACTATGGCTACACCTTC. Protein: CAWSPTPNYGYTF. The rearrangement uses TRBV30 and TRBJ1-2; D unresolved. V lost 2 bases and J 0 bases, leaving 7 bases between the germline ends. CDR1 and CDR2 (germline): GTSNPN, SVGIG (reference sequence). The CDR3 loop spans 13 amino acids.

The V gene is TRBV4-2, the J gene TRBJ2-5; 7 bases map to TRBD2. CDR3 length equals 14 residues. CDR1 is LGHNA and CDR2 is YNFKEQ in the germline V gene. V shed 3 bases, J shed 5 bases, and the junction held 6 bases outside the gene matches. As DNA, the CDR3 is TGTGCCAGCAGCCATCCACGGGGAGGGGAGACCCAGTACTTC. Its translation: CASSHPRGGETQYF.

This rearrangement joins TRBV29-1 to TRBJ2-3; 9 positions agree with TRBD1. V lost 4 bases, J lost 2 bases, and 10 bases stayed unmatched. Germline V CDR1 and CDR2: SQVTM, ANQGSEA. The CDR3 contains 16 residues. CDR3 in DNA: TGCAGCGTTGTCCATCGGACAGGGGCATCCACAGATACGCAGTATTTT. Residues: CSVVHRTGASTDTQYF.

The V gene is TRBV5-1, the J gene TRBJ1-2; D remains ambiguous. V gave up 6 bases and J gave up 3 bases, with 15 bases separating them. Per the germline V gene, CDR1 is SGHRS and CDR2 is YFSETQ. The CDR3 covers 14 residues. Here the CDR3 reads CASNHGGIDYGYTF. CDR3 DNA: TGCGCCAGCAACCACGGAGGAATTGACTATGGCTACACCTTC.

This chain uses TRBV6-5 with TRBJ1-4, with 8 bases identical to TRBD1. CDR1 is MNHEY and CDR2 is SVGAGI in the germline V gene. This CDR3 region has 16 residues. V gave up 2 bases and J gave up 8 bases; unmatched junction bases: 10. The CDR3 reads CASSYLMTGVEEKLFF. The CDR3 DNA follows: TGTGCCAGCAGTTACCTAATGACAGGGGTGGAAGAAAAACTGTTTTTT.

The chain carries TRBV6-1 and TRBJ2-1, with TRBD2 as a possible D gene (5 bases). V was pared by 2 bases and J by 12 bases, with 11 bases between. This CDR3 has 12 residues. Germline V gene sequence: CDR1 MNHNS, CDR2 SASEGT. The CDR3 DNA is TGTGCCAGCAGTGAATCTAGCCCGGGGCAGTTCTTC. Translated: CASSESSPGQFF.

J is TRBJ1-1 and V is TRBV29-1; D is ambiguous. Germline CDR1 SQVTM, CDR2 ANQGSEA. The CDR3 spans 13 residues. V dropped 7 bases and J dropped 3 bases, with 15 bases sitting between them. The chain's CDR3 is CSATTRVDTEAFF. In nucleotides, the CDR3 is TGCAGCGCCACTACGAGAGTGGACACTGAAGCTTTCTTT.

The chain employs TRBV7-8 and TRBJ2-7, with 9 bases fitting TRBD2. J was trimmed by 2 bases and V by 1 base; bases with no gene match: 3. The CDR3 runs to 15 residues. Germline values: CDR1 SGHVS, CDR2 FQNEAQ. In nucleotides, the CDR3 is TGTGCCAGCAGCTTAGGCGGGAGGGGGGCCTACGAGCAGTACTTC. It specifies CASSLGGRGAYEQYF. Looking up the rest from reference TRBV7-8 and TRBJ2-7 gives the full variable domain: GAGVSQSPRYKVAKRGQDVALRCDPISGHVSLFWYQQALGQGPEFLTYFQNEAQLDKSGLPSDRFFAERPEGSVSTLKIQRTQQEDSAVYLCASSLGGRGAYEQYFGPGTRLTVT.

The chain joins TRBV7-2 to TRBJ2-5; 7 bases are shared with TRBD2. Per the germline V gene, CDR1 is SGHTA and CDR2 is FQGNSA. J lost 1 base, V lost 3 bases, and 5 bases had no gene match. The CDR3 length is 15 residues. The CDR3 nucleotides are TGTGCCAGCAGCTTTGGGCGGGAGCTCCAAGAGACCCAGTACTTC. Amino acids: CASSFGRELQETQYF.

The chain couples TRBV19 to TRBJ2-7; no firm D call. CDR1 is LNHDA and CDR2 is SQIVND in the germline V gene (reference sequence). V was trimmed by 1 base and J by 2 bases, leaving 6 bases between them. The CDR3 length is 13 residues. CDR3 in amino acids: CASSIAKPYEQYF. In nucleotides, the CDR3 is TGTGCCAGTAGTATAGCCAAGCCCTACGAGCAGTACTTC.

The rearrangement links TRBV18 to TRBJ2-1; 12 nucleotides align to TRBD2. This CDR3 region has 16 residues. V dropped 3 bases and J dropped 5; count of bases not matched to a gene: 5. Germline-derived CDR1 and CDR2 are KGHSH and LQKENI. CDR3 loop: CASSPGTSGRHNEQFF. The CDR3, as DNA: TGTGCCAGCTCACCGGGGACTAGCGGGCGGCACAATGAGCAGTTCTTC.

J is TRBJ1-1 and V is TRBV28, with TRBD1 as a possible D gene (6 bases). Germline assignment: CDR1 MDHEN and CDR2 SYDVKM. Trimming pared 5 bases from V and 6 bases from J, leaving 19 bases between. The CDR3 length is 15 residues. This CDR3 reads CASSPWRGAQAEAFF. The CDR3 bases are TGTGCCAGCAGTCCATGGCGGGGGGCGCAAGCTGAAGCTTTCTTT.

The chain recombines TRBV5-1 with TRBJ1-4; D is unclear. V was shortened by 4 bases and J by 7 bases, with 14 bases between the two germline ends. Germline V CDR1 and CDR2: SGHRS, YFSETQ. This CDR3 is built from 14 residues. Here the CDR3 reads CASSLGMSGEKLFF. The CDR3, as DNA: TGCGCCAGCAGCCTAGGCATGAGTGGTGAAAAACTGTTTTTT.

The chain uses TRBV7-8 and TRBJ1-2, with D possibly TRBD1 on 6 matching bases. In germline, CDR1 is SGHVS, CDR2 FQNEAQ. Trimming shortened V by 7 bases and J by 3 bases, and 27 bases separated the two germline ends. The CDR3 consists of 18 residues. The CDR3 DNA follows: TGTGCCAGCATGCTTCGGTGGCAGGGGCTTGGCGAGGACTATGGCTACACCTTC. Amino acids: CASMLRWQGLGEDYGYTF.

As DNA, the CDR3 is TGTGCCAGCAGTGAAGACAGGGGAACTGGAAACACCATATATTTT. This translates into CASSEDRGTGNTIYF. The chain couples TRBV28 to TRBJ1-3, with 8 bases identical to TRBD1. With 5 bases clipped from V and 2 bases from J, the junction kept 5 bases outside the gene matches. The CDR3 has 15 amino acids. Germline V CDR1 and CDR2: MDHEN, SYDVKM.

The chain has TRBV30 and TRBJ2-1, with 13 bases aligning to TRBD2. This CDR3 spans 15 amino acids. The germline gives CDR1 GTSNPN, CDR2 SVGIG (reference sequence). V lost 5 bases to trimming and J lost 5 bases; unmatched junction nucleotides: 6. The CDR3 loop is CAWGRGLAGHNEQFF. The CDR3 DNA reads TGTGCCTGGGGAAGGGGACTAGCGGGACACAATGAGCAGTTCTTC.

V and J are TRBV4-1 and TRBJ1-3; TRBD1 matches 8 bases. Trimming at V came to 3 bases and at J to 1 base, leaving 5 bases not matched to a gene. CDR1 is MGHRA and CDR2 is YSYEKL in the germline V gene. The CDR3 is made up of 16 amino acids. The CDR3 DNA is TGCGCCAGCAGCCACCCGGACAGGGCGTCTGGAAACACCATATATTTT. It translates to CASSHPDRASGNTIYF.

The V and J genes are TRBV7-9 and TRBJ2-7; 7 nucleotides match TRBD1. Germline trimming cut 5 bases from V and 6 bases from J; bases unmatched to any gene: 16. Germline CDR1 reads SEHNR; CDR2 reads FQNEAQ (reference sequence). The CDR3 sequence is 16 residues long. The CDR3 DNA is TGTGCCAGCAGCCCAAGGCAGGTAGGGGGCGCGGTCGAGCAGTACTTC. This codes for CASSPRQVGGAVEQYF.

The V gene is TRBV19, the J gene TRBJ2-1; 15 bases align to TRBD2. Looked up from germline, CDR1 is LNHDA and CDR2 is SQIVND (reference sequence). This CDR3 contains 18 residues. V trimming: 4 bases; J trimming: 3 bases; junction bases outside the gene matches: 7. In DNA form, the CDR3 reads TGTGCCAGTAGTAGCGGGACTAGCGGGGGGTCCCGCTACAATGAGCAGTTCTTC. Its protein is CASSSGTSGGSRYNEQFF.

The rearrangement uses TRBV14 and TRBJ1-1, with a tentative D call TRBD1 (6 bases). Per the germline V gene, CDR1 is SGHDN and CDR2 is FVKESK. V lost 4 bases, J lost 7 bases, and 13 bases lay in between. There are 13 residues in the CDR3. The DNA of the CDR3 is TGTGCCAGCAGCCCTGGACAGCTAATTGAAGCTTTCTTT. It codes for CASSPGQLIEAFF.

The gene calls are TRBV6-1 and TRBJ2-3; 9 nucleotides match TRBD1. Trimming at V came to 2 bases and at J to 4 bases, leaving 7 bases not matched to a gene. CDR3 size: 16 residues. Germline V gene data show CDR1 as MNHNS and CDR2 as SASEGT. The CDR3 sequence is CASSERQRDRADTQYF. As DNA, the CDR3 is TGTGCCAGCAGTGAACGTCAGCGGGACAGGGCAGATACGCAGTATTTT.

The chain carries TRBV7-9 and TRBJ1-4; 9 bases are a match to TRBD1. CDR1 SEHNR and CDR2 FQNEAQ come from the germline V gene (reference sequence). The CDR3 is 17 amino acids. V was clipped by 5 bases and J by 0 bases; unmatched bases: 7. CDR3 loop: CASSPDRGQATNEKLFF. The CDR3 DNA is TGTGCCAGCAGCCCGGACAGGGGTCAGGCAACTAATGAAAAACTGTTTTTT.

The chain employs TRBV5-1 and TRBJ2-3; 11 bases agree with TRBD2. CDR1 is SGHRS and CDR2 is YFSETQ in the germline V gene. The CDR3 is 15 amino acids. With 6 bases clipped from V and 6 bases from J, the junction kept 9 bases outside the gene matches. DNA for the CDR3: TGCGCCAGCACCCTAACTAGCGGGAGAGAGGATACGCAGTATTTT. Translated, it gives CASTLTSGREDTQYF.

J is TRBJ2-1 and V is TRBV18; 9 nucleotides align to TRBD2. J lost 8 bases, V lost 6 bases, and 14 bases had no gene match. The CDR3 totals 16 residues. Germline V gives CDR1 KGHSH, CDR2 LQKENI. This CDR3 reads CASSPRGAGGPDEQFF. The CDR3 coding sequence is TGTGCCAGCTCCCCCCGGGGAGCGGGGGGCCCGGATGAGCAGTTCTTC.

The rearrangement joins TRBV2 to TRBJ2-3; a possible D gene is TRBD2 (6 bases). The CDR3 contains 13 residues. Germline V lookup: CDR1 SNHLY, CDR2 FYNNEI. The germline V and J ends were trimmed by 11 bases and 5 bases, with 17 bases remaining between them. The DNA of the CDR3 is TGTGCCGGGCAGGCGGGGAGATTAGATACGCAGTATTTT. Protein sequence: CAGQAGRLDTQYF.